These 32 T cell receptor beta chains came from one sample sequenced in a study of T cells in Graves' hyperthyroidism and ophthalmopathy. The source material, RNA transcripts, was used to amplify TCR beta CDR3 regions. HTBI primers were employed in a first-round RT-PCR of the TCR CDR3. TCRdb independently ran MiXCR on the multiplex PCR reads; one entry per CDR3 protein. This sample has a few hundred thousand distinct CDR3 sequences, with roughly 18% found just once. Sequencing was done on a sample of blood. Receptors were obtained from a woman aged 18-35 years with Graves' ophthalmopathy.

Note on this clonotype: A read error may explain this, as a much larger clone is one base away. The chain is built from TRBV6-8 and TRBJ1-2; 7 bases align to TRBD1. The CDR3 has 14 residues. V was clipped by 5 bases and J by 5 bases; unmatched bases: 8. Germline CDR1 and CDR2: MNHGY and SAAAGT. The CDR3 spells CASSPKRGHYGYTF. The CDR3 bases are TGTGCCAGCAGTCCAAAAAGGGGGCATTATGGCTACACCTTC.

This clonotype was recorded at least ten times. The rearrangement links TRBV28 to TRBJ2-5; D gene unclear. This CDR3 has 13 amino acids. V was clipped by 6 bases and J by 1 base, with 9 bases between them. Germline CDR1 is MDHEN and CDR2 is SYDVKM. The CDR3 reads CASRPPIQETQYF. The CDR3 DNA follows: TGTGCCAGCAGGCCTCCCATCCAAGAGACCCAGTACTTC.

This clonotype occurred many times. The chain has TRBV6-1 and TRBJ1-1; 7 bases align to TRBD1. V lost 6 bases, J lost 3 bases, and 7 bases stayed unmatched. This CDR3 contains 14 residues. The V gene's germline CDR1 is MNHNS and CDR2 SASEGT. The CDR3 reads CASRLQGRYTEAFF. In nucleotides, the CDR3 is TGTGCCAGCAGGCTACAGGGGAGGTACACTGAAGCTTTCTTT.

This clonotype has a count of ten or more. The rearrangement uses TRBV5-5 and TRBJ1-5; no clear D. The V and J ends lost 0 bases and 6 bases respectively, with 10 bases between them. The length of the CDR3 is 14 residues. Germline V CDR1 and CDR2: SGHKS, YYEKEE (reference sequence). CDR3: CASSLEGSSQPQHF. Written as DNA, the CDR3 is TGTGCCAGCAGCTTGGAAGGATCCAGTCAGCCCCAGCATTTT.

The rearrangement uses TRBV19 and TRBJ1-5; D call uncertain. Germline CDR1 and CDR2: LNHDA and SQIVND (reference sequence). V lost 10 bases to trimming and J lost 2 bases, with 24 bases between them. CDR3 length: 17 residues. This CDR3 reads CATPKTRELYGNQPQHF. The CDR3 DNA sequence: TGTGCCACACCAAAGACTAGGGAGTTGTACGGCAATCAGCCCCAGCATTTT.

This clonotype has a count of ten or more. The V call is TRBV18, the J call TRBJ1-1, with 7 positions matching TRBD1. This CDR3 has 14 residues. J lost 6 bases, V lost 2 bases, and 6 bases had no gene match. Per the germline V gene, CDR1 is KGHSH and CDR2 is LQKENI. The CDR3 loop reads CASSPGQGQSEAFF. In DNA form, the CDR3 reads TGTGCCAGCTCACCAGGGCAGGGACAGTCTGAAGCTTTCTTT.

There are many counts of this clonotype. J is TRBJ2-5 and V is TRBV7-2, with 10 nucleotides matching TRBD2. CDR3 length: 16 residues. The V segment lost 5 bases and the J segment 1 base; nucleotides outside the gene matches: 7. From germline, CDR1 is SGHTA and CDR2 FQGNSA. The CDR3 protein is CASSVASGSTQETQYF. The DNA of the CDR3 is TGTGCCAGCAGCGTGGCTAGCGGGAGTACCCAAGAGACCCAGTACTTC. Complete variable domain (other parts from reference TRBV7-2 and TRBJ2-5): GAGVSQSPSNKVTEKGKDVELRCDPISGHTALYWYRQSLGQGLEFLIYFQGNSAPDKSGLPSDRFSAERTGGSVSTLTIQRTQQEDSAVYLCASSVASGSTQETQYFGPGTRLLVL.

This chain joins TRBV7-9 and TRBJ2-2; 8 bases are a match to TRBD2. The junction had 5 bases not matched to a gene; V was cut back by 6 bases and J by 5 bases. Germline lookup yields CDR1 SEHNR and CDR2 FQNEAQ (reference sequence). The CDR3 is made up of 14 amino acids. Written as DNA, the CDR3 is TGTGCCAGCAGAAAGCGGGAGTCGACCGGGGAGCTGTTTTTT. This sequence encodes CASRKRESTGELFF.

This clonotype appeared many times. This chain uses TRBV20-1 with TRBJ1-3; D unresolved. Germline V gene sequence: CDR1 DFQATT, CDR2 SNEGSKA (reference sequence). This CDR3 comprises 8 residues. The CDR3 bases are TGCAGGCCCCAGACCATATATTTT. Protein product: CRPQTIYF.

V is TRBV7-8 and J is TRBJ1-1, with D maybe TRBD1 (6 bases). From germline, CDR1 is SGHVS and CDR2 FQNEAQ. This CDR3 has 11 amino acids. Between the trimmed V and J ends, which lost 1 base and 12 bases, there was a span of 9 bases. CDR3 protein: CASSLGQASFF. CDR3 DNA: TGTGCCAGCAGCTTAGGACAGGCCTCTTTCTTT.

This chain uses TRBV6-6 with TRBJ2-3, with D unclear. Germline V gives CDR1 MNHNY, CDR2 SVGAGI (reference sequence). V was pared by 2 bases and J by 1 base, with 7 bases between. The CDR3 is 14 residues long. The CDR3 coding sequence is TGTGCCAGCAGTTACGTTTGGGGCACAGATACGCAGTATTTT. It encodes CASSYVWGTDTQYF.

This clonotype was seen many times. The chain is built from TRBV7-2 and TRBJ1-2, with D hard to call. The CDR3 sequence is 13 residues long. Germline lookup yields CDR1 SGHTA and CDR2 FQGNSA. The V end lost 2 bases, the J end lost 2 bases, and 6 bases lay between the germline ends. CDR3 region: CASSLPTNYGYTF. The CDR3 DNA follows: TGTGCCAGCAGCTTACCAACAAACTATGGCTACACCTTC.

This clonotype has more than one count but fewer than ten. The J gene is TRBJ1-4, the V gene TRBV28, with D maybe TRBD1 (5 bases). The CDR3 sequence is 15 residues long. Trimming removed 2 bases from V and 3 bases from J, with 10 bases in between. Germline values: CDR1 MDHEN, CDR2 SYDVKM. The CDR3 coding sequence is TGTGCCAGCAGTTTAGTTGACAGCCCTAATGAAAAACTGTTTTTT. It translates to CASSLVDSPNEKLFF.

This clonotype was seen many times. This chain links TRBV18 with TRBJ2-1, with 8 bases lining up with TRBD1. The V and J ends lost 3 bases and 10 bases, in that order; junction bases with no gene match: 11. The CDR3 spans 15 residues. Germline CDR1 and CDR2: KGHSH and LQKENI. The CDR3 DNA reads as TGTGCCAGCTCACCTCGGACAGGGCACCCTAGGGAGCAGTTCTTC. It is translated as CASSPRTGHPREQFF.

This rearrangement joins TRBV14 to TRBJ1-3; D may be TRBD1 (5 bases). The V gene's germline CDR1 is SGHDN and CDR2 FVKESK. The CDR3 sequence is 15 residues long. The V and J ends lost 1 base and 2 bases respectively, with 9 bases between them. Here the CDR3 DNA reads TGTGCCAGCAGCCAAGTATGGGGCCCTGGAAACACCATATATTTT. Translating gives CASSQVWGPGNTIYF.

This clonotype was picked up a small number of times. This chain uses TRBV2 with TRBJ1-2; D call uncertain. The CDR3 is made up of 14 amino acids. CDR1 and CDR2 (germline): SNHLY, FYNNEI. With 6 bases removed from V and 1 base from J, the gap between germline ends came to 12 bases. This CDR3 reads CASSVASNNYGYTF. The CDR3 region has the DNA TGTGCCAGCAGCGTAGCAAGCAATAACTATGGCTACACCTTC.

The table lists this clonotype with many counts. The rearrangement links TRBV27 to TRBJ1-6; no clear D. Germline CDR1 MNHEY, CDR2 SMNVEV (reference sequence). CDR3 length equals 17 residues. Trimming stripped 3 bases from V and 0 bases from J, with 12 bases between. CDR3 bases: TGTGCCAGCAGTTTTAAGACGGGTAGCTCCTATAATTCACCCCTCCACTTT. Its translation: CASSFKTGSSYNSPLHF.

Many counts were recorded for this clonotype. This chain joins TRBV24-1 and TRBJ2-7; 8 nucleotides match TRBD1. This CDR3 is 14 amino acids long. Germline V gene lookup returns CDR1 KGHDR and CDR2 SFDVKD. Unmatched junction bases numbered 7, after V lost 4 bases and J lost 6 bases. CDR3 nucleotides: TGTGCCACCAGTGAACCCGGACAGGGACGCGAGCAGTACTTC. Translated, it gives CATSEPGQGREQYF.

This clonotype was seen repeatedly, ten times or more. The V and J genes are TRBV11-2 and TRBJ2-2, with 9 bases aligning to TRBD1. Germline V gene lookup returns CDR1 SGHAT and CDR2 FQNNGV. This CDR3 contains 14 residues. J was trimmed by 8 bases and V by 4 bases; bases with no gene match: 5. CDR3 sequence: CASSSTGGRGELFF. The CDR3 DNA sequence: TGTGCCAGCAGCTCGACAGGGGGAAGAGGGGAGCTGTTTTTT.

In this sample, this clonotype turned up a few times. The V and J genes are TRBV9 and TRBJ2-3, with 9 bases that match TRBD1. CDR1 is SGDLS and CDR2 is YYNGEE in the germline V gene. CDR3 length: 16 amino acids. With 4 bases clipped from V and 4 bases from J, the junction kept 10 bases outside the gene matches. CDR3 residues: CASSIRDRVYPDTQYF. CDR3 sequence (DNA): TGTGCCAGCAGCATCCGGGACAGGGTTTATCCAGATACGCAGTATTTT.

This chain uses TRBV10-3 with TRBJ1-2; no clear D gene. The CDR3 has 12 amino acids. Germline lookup yields CDR1 ENHRY and CDR2 SYGVKD. V gave up 0 bases and J gave up 4 bases, with 3 bases separating them. The CDR3 DNA is TGTGCCATCAGTGAGTCTACCTATGGCTACACCTTC. Its translation is CAISESTYGYTF.

Ten or more counts support this clonotype. The CDR3 sequence: CASSHPGLAGSDEQFF. Here the CDR3 DNA reads TGTGCCAGCAGCCACCCGGGACTAGCGGGATCGGATGAGCAGTTCTTC. The chain recombines TRBV7-3 with TRBJ2-1, with TRBD2 identical over 13 bases. From germline, CDR1 is SGHTA and CDR2 FQGTGA. The CDR3 covers 16 residues. V shed 5 bases and J 8 bases; nucleotides not matched to a gene: 9.

A few counts support this clonotype. CDR3 residues: CASSLGTTGKLFF. The CDR3 DNA sequence: TGTGCCAGCAGCTTAGGAACGACGGGAAAACTGTTTTTT. The chain recombines TRBV11-1 with TRBJ1-4; D remains ambiguous. Germline CDR1 is SGHAT and CDR2 is FQDESV (reference sequence). V gave up 1 base and J gave up 10 bases, with 10 bases separating them. The CDR3 is made up of 13 amino acids.

This clonotype has ten or more counts. The chain links TRBV5-1 to TRBJ1-2; D might be TRBD1 (6 bases). This CDR3 is built from 14 residues. The V end was cut by 0 bases, the J end by 6 bases, with 12 bases between. Germline-derived CDR1 and CDR2 are SGHRS and YFSETQ. The chain's CDR3 is CASSLAAAGDGYTF. The CDR3 bases are TGCGCCAGCAGCTTGGCCGCGGCAGGGGATGGCTACACCTTC. The variable domain in full, completed from reference TRBV5-1 and TRBJ1-2, reads KAGVTQTPRYLIKTRGQQVTLSCSPISGHRSVSWYQQTPGQGLQFLFEYFSETQRNKGNFPGRFSGRQFSNSRSEMNVSTLELGDSALYLCASSLAAAGDGYTFGSGTRLTVV.

This clonotype was seen at least ten times. The chain joins TRBV12-3 or TRBV12-4 to TRBJ1-1, with D unresolved. The CDR3 spans 14 residues. Trimming pared 7 bases from V and 4 bases from J, leaving 16 bases between. The CDR3 DNA is TGTGCCAGCACTTTCCCCGGGGAGGGCACTGAAGCTTTCTTT. It specifies CASTFPGEGTEAFF.

Many counts were recorded for this clonotype. The genes are TRBV20-1 and TRBJ1-1, with D maybe TRBD1 (5 bases). Looked up from germline, CDR1 is DFQATT and CDR2 is SNEGSKA (reference sequence). The V and J ends lost 5 bases and 2 bases respectively, with 15 bases between them. This CDR3 contains 14 residues. In DNA form, the CDR3 reads TGCAGTGCTGGCCCTCCGGGACGCAACACTGAAGCTTTCTTT. Its translation: CSAGPPGRNTEAFF.

Many counts were recorded for this clonotype. The chain uses TRBV12-3 or TRBV12-4 and TRBJ1-5; D is undetermined. With 4 bases removed from V and 3 bases from J, the gap between germline ends came to 19 bases. The CDR3 is 17 amino acids. CDR3 sequence reads: CASSSSGEQRANQPQHF. DNA of the CDR3: TGTGCCAGCAGTTCCTCCGGGGAACAAAGGGCCAATCAGCCCCAGCATTTT.

On this clonotype: One base away lies a much larger clone, so this may be a sequencing read error. The chain links TRBV3-1 to TRBJ2-7; D is unresolved. The CDR3 spans 13 residues. Germline loops: CDR1 LGHDT, CDR2 YNNKEL (reference sequence). The CDR3 region is CASSPRVQYERYF. The CDR3 DNA reads TGTGCCAGCAGCCCCCGGGTACAATACGAGCGGTACTTC.

This clonotype was picked up a small number of times. The genes are TRBV9 and TRBJ2-7; 8 positions match TRBD2. The CDR3 is made up of 15 amino acids. V was clipped by 4 bases and J by 2 bases; unmatched bases: 8. CDR1 is SGDLS and CDR2 is YYNGEE in the germline V gene. CDR3 in DNA: TGTGCCAGCAGCCCCCAAGTAGCGGGGACCTACGAGCAGTACTTC. It codes for CASSPQVAGTYEQYF.

This chain uses TRBV5-6 with TRBJ2-2; D is undetermined. From germline, CDR1 is SGHDT and CDR2 YYEEEE. CDR3 size: 14 residues. V lost 0 bases and J lost 6, with 9 bases in between. The CDR3 region is CASSLVTSPGELFF. For the CDR3, the DNA is TGTGCCAGCAGCTTGGTAACGTCGCCCGGGGAGCTGTTTTTT.

V is TRBV11-3 and J is TRBJ1-2, with D hard to call. This CDR3 has 14 residues. Per the germline V gene, CDR1 is SGHNT and CDR2 is YENEEA. The germline V and J ends were trimmed by 1 base and 3 bases, with 9 bases remaining between them. For the CDR3, the DNA is TGTGCCAGCAGCTTAGGGCTCAACTACTATGGCTACACCTTC. Its protein is CASSLGLNYYGYTF.

This sequence joins TRBV20-1 and TRBJ2-3; 9 bases map to TRBD2. The trim removed 3 bases at V and 5 bases at J, leaving 9 bases unmatched. CDR1 and CDR2 (germline): DFQATT, SNEGSKA (reference sequence). The CDR3 covers 15 residues. The CDR3 region has the DNA TGCAGTGCTAGCCCCTGGCGGGAGGGGGAAGATACGCAGTATTTT. It codes for CSASPWREGEDTQYF.